This TCR beta chain is from a study of T-cell reconstitution after alpha-beta-depleted transplantation in children. The CDR3 spans 15 residues. Germline V lookup: CDR1 SGHRS, CDR2 YFSETQ. The V and J ends lost 4 bases and 4 bases, in that order; junction bases with no gene match: 10. Study-wide results and caveats: The main origin of T-cell counts and diversity one year after transplant was newly produced T cells. Some patients showed high day-60 TCRbeta diversity, which derived from surviving recipient T cells and thymic progenitors. Alpha-beta T cells about two months after transplant reportedly derived from several hundred expanded graft clones.

TCRbeta library construction was performed incorporating unique molecular identifiers. MiXCR was run by TCRdb on the PCR reads, yielding one entry per CDR3 protein. The data contain some 350,000 distinct CDR3 sequences, about a sixth of them seen just once; the ten biggest clones take up roughly 40%. This clonotype has a handful of counts. Its cognate antigen is unknown. The sample in question was PBMCs, mostly from graft donor cells, obtained 360 days after TCRalphabeta/CD19-depleted stem cell transplant. The source of this sequence is a male patient aged 2-9 years who had a stem cell transplant for acute lymphoblastic leukemia, so the T cells may come from the graft donor. The chain joins TRBV5-1 to TRBJ2-5, with 7 bases fitting TRBD1. Written as DNA, the CDR3 is TGCGCCAGCAGCCCAACAGGGGTCCCTGCAGAGACCCAGTACTTC. Amino acids: CASSPTGVPAETQYF.